Listed below are T cell receptor beta chains from one sample, sequenced in a study of identical twins. TCRdb passed the 5' RACE reads through MiXCR, listing each CDR3 protein once. Altogether approximately 600,000 distinct CDR3 sequences are present, just over 7% being singletons, with the ten largest covering 1.5% to 2%. The same sample was also used in a study of yellow fever vaccine responses in identical twins.

The sample consisted of PBMCs. These receptor sequences come from a woman in her late teens or twenties in good health. Each CDR3 is given with its conserved first and last residue. A D gene is named only where the DNA matches it firmly. Rows may omit the clone size; those that give it use once, few, many or a size class.

many	TRBV7-9	TRBJ2-2	TRBD2	TGTGCCAGCAGCTTAACTAGCGGGGGACTTACCGGGGAGCTGTTTTTT	CASSLTSGGLTGELFF
many	TRBV5-5	TRBJ1-1	-	TGTGCCAGCAGCCCGAGCGGGGGCAACACTGAAGCTTTCTTT	CASSPSGGNTEAFF
-	TRBV27	TRBJ1-1	-	TGTGCCAGCACAATGGGGGGGGCGAACACTGAAGCTTTCTTT	CASTMGGANTEAFF
few	TRBV12-3/TRBV12-4	TRBJ1-1	TRBD1	TGTGCCAGCAGGGACAGGGGGCGGACTGAAGCTTTCTTT	CASRDRGRTEAFF
-	TRBV7-8	TRBJ2-7	-	TGTGCCAGCAGCCCGCGCTACAGGGACGATGGCGAGCAGTACTTC	CASSPRYRDDGEQYF
few	TRBV20-1	TRBJ2-3	TRBD2	TGCTGTGCTAGAGAGTTTAGCGGGAGGGGGACAGATACGCAGTATTTT	CCAREFSGRGTDTQYF
few	TRBV7-2	TRBJ2-1	-	TGTGCCAGCAGCTTATGGCCTAGTTACAATGAGCAGTTCTTC	CASSLWPSYNEQFF
-	TRBV5-1	TRBJ1-1	-	TGCGCCAGCAGCTCCTGGGACGGGAACACTGAAGCTTTCTTT	CASSSWDGNTEAFF
few	TRBV5-1	TRBJ2-5	-	TGCGCCAGCAGCTTGGCCGGCAGTTCCCAAGAGACCCAGTACTTC	CASSLAGSSQETQYF
few	TRBV20-1	TRBJ2-3	-	TGCAGTTGGGGCACTAACACAGATACGCAGTATTTT	CSWGTNTDTQYF
-	TRBV29-1	TRBJ1-1	-	TGCAGCGTAGGTCTTTTCTCCGGGGGGACTGAAGCTTTCTTT	CSVGLFSGGTEAFF
once	TRBV20-1	TRBJ2-5	-	TGCAGTGCTCCCCGTGGGCAGGGGGGACAAGAGACCCAGTACTTC	CSAPRGQGGQETQYF
many	TRBV21-1	TRBJ2-3	-	TGTGCCAGCAGCAAAGCGGGGAAAGATACGCAGTATTTT	CASSKAGKDTQYF
-	TRBV7-9	TRBJ1-2	TRBD1	TGTGCCAGCAGCTTACGACAGGGCCATGGCTACACCTTC	CASSLRQGHGYTF
-	TRBV10-2	TRBJ2-7	-	TGCGCCAGCAGTGGTAGGACACCTCAGCCCAAGGAGCAGTACTTC	CASSGRTPQPKEQYF
few	TRBV5-1	TRBJ1-2	-	TGCGCCAGCAGCTTGGTCTCGGCTGACGAGACTAACTATGGCTACACCTTC	CASSLVSADETNYGYTF
few	TRBV7-9	TRBJ1-2	-	TGTGCCAGCAGCGAGTCCGTCGGATATCGGGGCTACACCTTC	CASSESVGYRGYTF
few	TRBV20-1	TRBJ2-4	-	TGCAGTGCTGCGAGAGGGGACATTCAGTACTTC	CSAARGDIQYF
many	TRBV12-3/TRBV12-4	TRBJ1-1	-	TGTGCCAGCAGTTTTGGGGTACGGACTGAAGCTTTCTTT	CASSFGVRTEAFF
many	TRBV7-9	TRBJ2-1	TRBD2	TGTGCCAGCAGCTTAGGACTAGCGGTCGACAATGAGCAGTTCTTC	CASSLGLAVDNEQFF
-	TRBV25-1	TRBJ2-2	TRBD1	TGTGCCAGCAGTGGGGGACAGGCGTTTACCGGGGAGCTGTTTTTT	CASSGGQAFTGELFF
few	TRBV18	TRBJ1-6	TRBD1	TGTGCCAGCTCACCGAGGGACAGGGTTGCTAATTCACCCCTCCACTTT	CASSPRDRVANSPLHF
few	TRBV7-9	TRBJ1-1	TRBD1	TGTGCCAGCACACCAACAGGGGTCGGAACTGAAGCTTTCTTT	CASTPTGVGTEAFF
-	TRBV20-1	TRBJ2-1	-	TGCAGTGCTAGAGTAGTGAGCGGCCCATCCAATGAGCAGTTCTTC	CSARVVSGPSNEQFF
many	TRBV7-9	TRBJ2-3	TRBD1	TGTGCCAGCAGCATGGGACAGGGAGATACGCAGTATTTT	CASSMGQGDTQYF
many	TRBV12-3/TRBV12-4	TRBJ1-5	-	TGTGCCAGCAGTTTTTATTCTGGGGGGGTAAGCAATCAGCCCCAGCATTTT	CASSFYSGGVSNQPQHF
many	TRBV20-1	TRBJ2-1	TRBD2	TGCAGTGCTAGTCCAGGACTAGCGGGAGATTACAATGAGCAGTTCTTC	CSASPGLAGDYNEQFF
few	TRBV14	TRBJ2-1	-	TGTGCCAGCAGCCCCGTTCTGCATAGTGAGCAGTTCTTC	CASSPVLHSEQFF
-	TRBV10-1	TRBJ2-2	-	TGCGCCAGCATGTGGGGCGGGGCCGATACCGGGGAGCTGTTTTTT	CASMWGGADTGELFF